This is a list of T cell receptor beta chains from one sample in a study of T-cell reconstitution after alpha-beta-depleted transplantation in children. In TCRdb, the PCR reads were re-called with MiXCR into one record per CDR3 protein. This sample has around 450,000 distinct CDR3 sequences; around 15% occur once, and the top ten carry 25% to 30%. The specimen comprised PBMCs, mostly from graft donor cells, sampled 360 days after TCRalphabeta/CD19-depleted stem cell transplant. The receptors come from a boy in the first two years of life who had a stem cell transplant for Wiskott-Aldrich syndrome, so the T cells may come from the graft donor. Both conserved end residues are part of each CDR3. A D gene is named only where the DNA matches it firmly. Where a row states a size, it is once, few, many or the class of an expanded clone; other rows omit it.

v_call	j_call	clone_size	cdr3_length	d_call	cdr3_aa	cdr3_nt
TRBV5-1	TRBJ2-7	few	15	TRBD1	CASSWARDRHYEQYF	TGCGCCAGCAGCTGGGCCCGGGACAGACACTACGAGCAGTACTTC
TRBV7-2	TRBJ2-7	few	17	TRBD2	CASSPWVAGVYSYEQYF	TGTGCCAGCAGCCCGTGGGTAGCGGGGGTTTACTCCTACGAGCAGTACTTC
TRBV12-3/TRBV12-4	TRBJ2-3	few	14	-	CASSRKGPTDTQYF	TGTGCCAGCAGTCGAAAGGGGCCCACAGATACGCAGTATTTT
TRBV7-2	TRBJ2-5	-	17	TRBD2	CASSLGVTSGSFGTQYF	TGTGCCAGCAGCTTAGGAGTTACTAGCGGGAGTTTTGGGACCCAGTACTTC
TRBV29-1	TRBJ2-7	few	15	TRBD1	CSVEIRDRSTYEQYF	TGCAGCGTTGAGATCCGGGACAGGAGCACCTACGAGCAGTACTTC
TRBV28	TRBJ2-7	few	14	-	CASSLPGPRYEQYF	TGTGCCAGCAGTTTGCCAGGACCACGCTACGAGCAGTACTTC
TRBV2	TRBJ1-2	few	13	-	CASSAFDNYGYTF	TGTGCCAGCAGCGCCTTCGATAACTATGGCTACACCTTC
TRBV7-2	TRBJ2-7	-	15	-	CASSLGDRQTFEQYF	TGTGCCAGCAGCTTAGGGGACCGTCAAACCTTCGAGCAGTACTTC
TRBV5-6	TRBJ2-7	-	16	TRBD1	CASSPAPNRGAYEQYF	TGTGCCAGCAGCCCTGCCCCGAACAGGGGGGCGTACGAGCAGTACTTC
TRBV7-9	TRBJ2-5	few	16	-	CAIGMGPKRNQETQYF	TGTGCCATTGGCATGGGGCCGAAGCGGAACCAAGAGACCCAGTACTTC
TRBV7-6	TRBJ1-2	-	15	-	CASSEDLTGSYGYTF	TGTGCCAGCAGCGAAGACCTAACAGGGAGCTATGGCTACACCTTC
TRBV5-1	TRBJ2-1	-	17	TRBD1	CASSWSSDREWNNEQFF	TGCGCCAGCAGCTGGTCCTCCGACAGGGAGTGGAACAATGAGCAGTTCTTC
TRBV5-6	TRBJ2-5	-	13	-	CASGLGDQETQYF	TGTGCCAGCGGCTTGGGGGACCAAGAGACCCAGTACTTC
TRBV15	TRBJ2-1	-	18	-	CATSRDPQMGSSYNEQFF	TGTGCCACCAGCAGAGATCCTCAGATGGGGTCTTCCTACAATGAGCAGTTCTTC
TRBV7-2	TRBJ2-4	-	17	-	CASSLVSGGAAKNIQYF	TGTGCCAGCAGCTTAGTTTCCGGGGGCGCCGCCAAAAACATTCAGTACTTC
TRBV4-3	TRBJ2-3	few	16	-	CASSQRLTRPSDTQYF	TGCGCCAGCAGCCAAAGACTGACTAGGCCTTCAGATACGCAGTATTTT
TRBV7-2	TRBJ1-2	-	15	-	CASSPPALGRGGYTF	TGTGCCAGCAGCCCCCCTGCGCTGGGGCGCGGTGGCTACACCTTC
TRBV5-1	TRBJ2-7	-	19	TRBD1	CASSSQPRDSPFGVIGKYF	TGCGCCAGCAGCTCCCAGCCACGGGACAGTCCCTTTGGGGTTATCGGGAAGTACTTC
TRBV9	TRBJ2-7	many	14	-	CASSAGDRTYEQYF	TGTGCCAGCAGCGCGGGGGACCGTACCTACGAGCAGTACTTC
TRBV6-1	TRBJ2-7	-	15	TRBD2	CASSDAGVGSYEQYF	TGTGCCAGCAGTGACGCGGGAGTAGGCAGCTACGAGCAGTACTTC
TRBV14	TRBJ1-6	many	13	-	CASSQSGGSPLHF	TGTGCCAGCAGCCAATCGGGCGGCTCGCCCCTCCACTTT
TRBV5-1	TRBJ1-6	few	14	-	CASSGGGFRSPLHF	TGCGCCAGCAGCGGAGGGGGATTTCGTTCACCCCTCCACTTT
TRBV5-1	TRBJ2-3	-	16	TRBD2	CASSYGLADSTDTQYF	TGCGCCAGCAGCTACGGACTAGCGGATAGCACAGATACGCAGTATTTT
TRBV5-8	TRBJ2-1	-	13	-	CASSMGLHNEQFF	TGTGCCAGCAGCATGGGACTCCACAATGAGCAGTTCTTC
TRBV30	TRBJ2-3	few	14	-	CAWSVIASTDTQYF	TGTGCCTGGAGTGTAATAGCAAGCACAGATACGCAGTATTTT
TRBV5-1	TRBJ2-3	few	17	TRBD2	CASSWTSGGASTDTQYF	TGCGCCAGCAGCTGGACTAGCGGGGGGGCTAGCACAGATACGCAGTATTTT
TRBV18	TRBJ1-1	-	16	TRBD1	CASSPRGQGAGTEAFF	TGTGCCAGCTCACCGCGAGGACAGGGGGCGGGAACTGAAGCTTTCTTT